Listed below are T cell receptor beta chains from one sample, sequenced in a study of OX40 agonist ivuxolimab in advanced cancers. TCRdb's table, derived via immunoSEQ multiplex PCR, lists solely in-frame clones and lacks some. The data show around 82,000 clones, around 89% seen once. The specimen comprised CD4+ or CD8+ T cells sorted from blood, sampled in a trial of the OX40 agonist ivuxolimab. The receptor source for this set is an adult with an advanced solid tumor such as melanoma, head and neck, liver or kidney cancer. Each CDR3 is given with its conserved first and last residue. Fields, in order: V gene, D gene, clone size, J gene, CDR3 protein, CDR3 DNA. D genes are given only for firm matches. Expanded clones are given a class, and other clones once, few, many or no size at all.

TRBV7-3	TRBD1	.	TRBJ1-6	CASSLHRGNSPLHF	TGTGCCAGCAGCTTACACAGGGGGAATTCACCCCTCCACTTT
TRBV6-5	TRBD2	.	TRBJ2-1	CASSYGLAGRLDEQFF	TGTGCCAGCAGTTACGGACTAGCGGGGCGTCTGGATGAGCAGTTCTTC
TRBV5-5	TRBD2	.	TRBJ2-7	CASSVAGGSPYEQYF	TGTGCCAGCAGCGTAGCGGGGGGCTCGCCCTACGAGCAGTACTTC
TRBV19	TRBD1	.	TRBJ1-2	CASSITGAEGGYTF	TGTGCCAGTAGTATTACAGGGGCTGAGGGAGGCTACACCTTC
TRBV7-2	.	.	TRBJ2-3	CASSLGERDTQYF	TGTGCCAGCAGCTTAGGCGAGAGGGATACGCAGTATTTT
TRBV2	.	.	TRBJ1-4	CASSEGEKLFF	TGTGCCAGCAGTGAGGGGGAAAAACTGTTTTTT
TRBV18	.	once	TRBJ2-2	CASSGTGTLGTGELFF	TGTGCCAGCTCAGGAACCGGGACCCTGGGCACCGGGGAGCTGTTTTTT
TRBV6-1	.	.	TRBJ2-1	CASSINEQFF	TGTGCCAGCAGTATAAATGAGCAGTTCTTC
TRBV25-1	.	once	TRBJ1-4	CASSEYGQPTNEKLFF	TGTGCCAGCAGTGAATATGGCCAACCAACTAATGAAAAACTGTTTTTT
TRBV6-5	TRBD1	.	TRBJ1-2	CASSDRSLSNYGYTF	TGTGCCAGCTCGGACAGGTCCCTTTCTAACTATGGCTACACCTTC
TRBV18	TRBD1	.	TRBJ1-1	CASSPAGQFVTEAFF	TGTGCCAGCTCACCGGCGGGACAGTTCGTCACTGAAGCTTTCTTT
TRBV7-8	TRBD1	.	TRBJ1-2	CASSLRDSLSNYGYTF	TGTGCCAGCAGCCTTCGGGACAGTTTGTCTAACTATGGCTACACCTTC
TRBV7-3	TRBD1	.	TRBJ2-5	CASSPRGQGQETQYF	TGTGCCAGCAGCCCAAGGGGGCAGGGGCAAGAGACCCAGTACTTC
TRBV28	.	.	TRBJ1-4	CASSRRVSGEKLFF	TGTGCCAGCAGTAGGCGGGTAAGCGGTGAAAAACTGTTTTTT
TRBV5-1	.	.	TRBJ1-6	CASSRDRNSPLHF	TGCGCCAGCAGCCGAGACAGAAATTCACCCCTCCACTTT
TRBV9	.	.	TRBJ2-2	CASSPGGGDGFNTGELFF	TGTGCCAGCAGCCCCGGAGGGGGTGATGGTTTCAACACCGGGGAGCTGTTTTTT
TRBV5-1	TRBD2	few	TRBJ2-3	CASSPAVGGTYTQYF	TGCGCCAGCAGCCCGGCGGTGGGGGGGACCTATACGCAGTATTTT
TRBV2	.	.	TRBJ2-7	CASILRGNYEQYF	TGTGCCAGCATCCTGAGGGGGAACTACGAGCAGTACTTC
TRBV4-2	.	.	TRBJ1-5	CASSQAGTGNQPQHF	TGTGCCAGCAGCCAGGCCGGGACTGGCAATCAGCCCCAGCATTTT
TRBV5-1	.	once	TRBJ1-2	CASSLALGAAYYGYTF	TGCGCCAGCAGCTTGGCCTTGGGGGCAGCTTACTATGGCTACACCTTC